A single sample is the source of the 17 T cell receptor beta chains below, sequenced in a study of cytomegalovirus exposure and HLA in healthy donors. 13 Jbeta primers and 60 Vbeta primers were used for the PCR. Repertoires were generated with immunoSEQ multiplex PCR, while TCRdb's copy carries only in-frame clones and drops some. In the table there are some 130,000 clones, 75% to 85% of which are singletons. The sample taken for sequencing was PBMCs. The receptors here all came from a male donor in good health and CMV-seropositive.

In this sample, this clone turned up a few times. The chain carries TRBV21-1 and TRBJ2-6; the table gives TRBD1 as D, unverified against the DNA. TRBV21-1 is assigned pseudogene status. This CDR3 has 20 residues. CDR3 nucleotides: TGTGCCAGCAGCAAGATTTACCGGGACAGGCAGCTCTCTGGGGCCAACGTCCTGACTTTC. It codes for CASSKIYRDRQLSGANVLTF.

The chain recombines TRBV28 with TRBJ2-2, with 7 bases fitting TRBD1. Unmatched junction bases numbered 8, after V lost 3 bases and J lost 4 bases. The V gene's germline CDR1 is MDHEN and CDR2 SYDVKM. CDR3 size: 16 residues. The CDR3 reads CASSFDSSGGTGELFF. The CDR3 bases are TGTGCCAGCAGTTTTGACTCATCAGGGGGCACCGGGGAGCTGTTTTTT.

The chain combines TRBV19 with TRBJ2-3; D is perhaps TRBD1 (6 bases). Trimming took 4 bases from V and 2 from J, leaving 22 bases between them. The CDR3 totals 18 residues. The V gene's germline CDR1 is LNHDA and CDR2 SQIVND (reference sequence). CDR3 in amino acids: CASSKRGLGGDPTDTQYF. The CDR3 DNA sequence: TGTGCCAGTAGTAAAAGGGGCCTAGGGGGAGATCCCACAGATACGCAGTATTTT.

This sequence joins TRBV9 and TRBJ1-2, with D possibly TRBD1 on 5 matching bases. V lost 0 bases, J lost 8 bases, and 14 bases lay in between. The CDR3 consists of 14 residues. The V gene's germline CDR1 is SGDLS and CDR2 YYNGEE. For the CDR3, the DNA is TGTGCCAGCAGCGTAGAATCAGGGTCGTGGGGCTACACCTTC. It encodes CASSVESGSWGYTF.

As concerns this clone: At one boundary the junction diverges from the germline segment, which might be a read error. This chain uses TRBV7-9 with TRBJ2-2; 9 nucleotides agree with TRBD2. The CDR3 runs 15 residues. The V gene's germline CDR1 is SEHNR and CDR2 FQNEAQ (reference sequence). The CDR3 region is CSSSKGLARSGELFF. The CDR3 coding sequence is TGTTCCAGCAGCAAGGGACTAGCTCGGTCCGGGGAGCTGTTTTTT.

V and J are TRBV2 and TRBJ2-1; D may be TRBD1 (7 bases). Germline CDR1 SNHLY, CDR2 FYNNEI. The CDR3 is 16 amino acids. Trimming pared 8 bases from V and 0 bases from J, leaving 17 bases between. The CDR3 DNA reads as TGTGCCAGCGGGGCAGGGGGGATGAGCTCCTACAATGAGCAGTTCTTC. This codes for CASGAGGMSSYNEQFF. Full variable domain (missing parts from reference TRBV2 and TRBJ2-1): EPEVTQTPSHQVTQMGQEVILRCVPISNHLYFYWYRQILGQKVEFLVSFYNNEISEKSEIFDDQFSVERPDGSNFTLKIRSTKLEDSAMYFCASGAGGMSSYNEQFFGPGTRLTVL.

DNA for the CDR3: TGTGCCAGTAGTTTACAGGGGTATCAGCCCCAGCATTTT. This translates into CASSLQGYQPQHF. The chain combines TRBV19 with TRBJ1-5, with 7 bases aligning to TRBD1. Trimming took 5 bases from V and 5 from J; bases not matched to a gene: 3. Per the germline V gene, CDR1 is LNHDA and CDR2 is SQIVND (reference sequence). The CDR3 has 13 amino acids.

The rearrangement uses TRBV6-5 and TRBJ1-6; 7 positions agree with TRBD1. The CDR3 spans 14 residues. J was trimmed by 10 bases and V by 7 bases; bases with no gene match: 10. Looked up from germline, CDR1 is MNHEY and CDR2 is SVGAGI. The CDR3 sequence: CASTPGTASSPLHF. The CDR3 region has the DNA TGTGCCAGCACCCCCGGGACAGCCTCATCACCCCTCCACTTT.

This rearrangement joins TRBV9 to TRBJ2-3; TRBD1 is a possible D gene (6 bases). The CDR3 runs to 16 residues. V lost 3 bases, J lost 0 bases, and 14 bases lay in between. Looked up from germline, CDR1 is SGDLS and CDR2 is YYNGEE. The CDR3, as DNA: TGTGCCAGCAGCGCCGGACAGACCCCTAGCACAGATACGCAGTATTTT. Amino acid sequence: CASSAGQTPSTDTQYF.

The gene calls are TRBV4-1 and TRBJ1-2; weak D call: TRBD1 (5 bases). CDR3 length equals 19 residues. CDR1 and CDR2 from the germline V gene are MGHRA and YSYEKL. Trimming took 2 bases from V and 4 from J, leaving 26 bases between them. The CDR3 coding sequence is TGCGCCAGCAGCCAATTCGCGGGGGGTGGCTCGGGGGTTGGCTATGGCTACACCTTC. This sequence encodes CASSQFAGGGSGVGYGYTF.

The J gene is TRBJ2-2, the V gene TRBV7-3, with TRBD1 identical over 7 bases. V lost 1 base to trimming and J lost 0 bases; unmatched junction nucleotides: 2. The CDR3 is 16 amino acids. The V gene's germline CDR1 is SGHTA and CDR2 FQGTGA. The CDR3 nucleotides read TGTGCCAGCAGCTTAATTGGGACAGCGAACACCGGGGAGCTGTTTTTT. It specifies CASSLIGTANTGELFF.

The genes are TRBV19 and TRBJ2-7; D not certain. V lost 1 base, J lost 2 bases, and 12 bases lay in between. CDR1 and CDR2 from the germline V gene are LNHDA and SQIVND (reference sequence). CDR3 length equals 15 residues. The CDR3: CASSIVGTAPYEQYF. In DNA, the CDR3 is TGTGCCAGTAGTATAGTCGGAACAGCTCCCTACGAGCAGTACTTC.

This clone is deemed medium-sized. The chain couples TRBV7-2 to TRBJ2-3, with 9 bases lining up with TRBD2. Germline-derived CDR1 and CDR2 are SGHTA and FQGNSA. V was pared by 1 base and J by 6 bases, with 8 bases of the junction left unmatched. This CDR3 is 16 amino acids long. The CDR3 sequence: CASSLVGGRVGDTQYF. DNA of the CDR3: TGTGCCAGCAGCTTAGTTGGCGGGAGGGTAGGGGATACGCAGTATTTT.

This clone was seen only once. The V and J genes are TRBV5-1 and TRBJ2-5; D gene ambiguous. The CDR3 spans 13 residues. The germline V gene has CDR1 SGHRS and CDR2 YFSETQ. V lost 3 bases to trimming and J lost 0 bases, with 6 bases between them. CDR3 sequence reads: CASSSDYQETQYF. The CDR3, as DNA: TGCGCCAGCAGCTCCGACTACCAAGAGACCCAGTACTTC.

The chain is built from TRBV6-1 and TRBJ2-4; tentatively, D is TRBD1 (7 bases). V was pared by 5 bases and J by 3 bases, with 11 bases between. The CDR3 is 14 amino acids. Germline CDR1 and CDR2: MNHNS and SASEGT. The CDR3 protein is CASSIQGGKNIQYF. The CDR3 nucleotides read TGTGCCAGCAGTATTCAGGGGGGCAAAAACATTCAGTACTTC.

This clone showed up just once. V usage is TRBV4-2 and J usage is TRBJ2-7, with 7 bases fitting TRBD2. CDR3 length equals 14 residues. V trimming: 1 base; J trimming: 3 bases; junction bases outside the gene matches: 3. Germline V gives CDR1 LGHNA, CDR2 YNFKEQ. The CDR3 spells CASSQVGGSYEQYF. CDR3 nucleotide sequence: TGTGCCAGCAGCCAAGTTGGCGGGAGCTACGAGCAGTACTTC.

The CDR3, as DNA: TGCGCCAGCAGGGGACTCGCCAATGAGCAGTTCTTC. Residues: CASRGLANEQFF. The rearrangement joins TRBV4-3 to TRBJ2-1; weak D call: TRBD2 (6 bases). This CDR3 contains 12 residues. The ends were cut back, 6 bases at V and 6 bases at J, with 9 bases in the middle. Germline CDR1 and CDR2: LGHNA and YSLEER.